This T cell receptor beta chain came from a study of blood T cell repertoires in COVID-19. The CDR3 loop spans 14 amino acids. The germline CDR1 and CDR2 sequences are GTSNPN and SVGIG (reference sequence). Trimming took 4 bases from V and 2 from J, leaving 15 bases between them. How the authors handled the data: Scientists estimated how many nucleated cells there were by amplifying reference gene primers. Using immunoSEQ multiplex PCR, the repertoire was profiled, and TCRdb retains in-frame clones only, with some absent. V, J and clone size reflect that table, while D and trimming were determined from the DNA. The profile shows 50,000 or so clones, 80% to 90% of them singletons.

The chain is built from TRBV30 and TRBJ2-7; TRBD1 is a possible D gene (6 bases). The specimen was peripheral blood. The receptor was isolated from a man at least 80 years old with acute or convalescent COVID-19. CDR3 DNA sequence: TGTGCCTGGAAGCGTGGCAGGGGCGCCTACGAGCAGTACTTC. Its protein product is CAWKRGRGAYEQYF. Supplemented by reference TRBV30 and TRBJ2-7, the full variable domain reads SQTIHQWPATLVQPVGSPLSLECTVEGTSNPNLYWYRQAAGRGLQLLFYSVGIGQISSEVPQNLSASRPQDRQFILSSKKLLLSDSGFYLCAWKRGRGAYEQYFGPGTRLTVT.